This entry lists 10 T cell receptor beta chains sequenced from one sample in a study of blood T cell repertoires in COVID-19 (dated by TCRdb to between 2020 and 2021). Preparation of the library involved the immunoSEQ multiplex PCR assay. This is the immuneACCESS table as TCRdb keeps it, with only in-frame sequences that have V and J called. A part of the clones is gone; compared with another copy, unresolved V genes explain less than half, and the rest is unexplained. The sample includes about 98,000 clones, with 87% observed a single time. The ten top clones hold 3.5% to 5.5% of the sample. The sequencing input was peripheral blood. These receptors all stem from a man between 65 and 80 years old with acute or convalescent COVID-19.

This chain joins TRBV18 and TRBJ1-4, with D possibly being TRBD1 (6 bases). This CDR3 contains 13 residues. Trimming removed 3 bases from V and 7 bases from J, with 9 bases in between. Per germline, CDR1 KGHSH and CDR2 LQKENI. The CDR3: CASSPDRFEKLFF. The CDR3 DNA follows: TGTGCCAGCTCACCGGACAGATTTGAAAAACTGTTTTTT.

The rearrangement links TRBV19 to TRBJ1-2; D uncertain. The CDR3 runs 13 residues. Trimming shortened V by 1 base and J by 4 bases, and 7 bases separated the two germline ends. The germline CDR1 and CDR2 sequences are LNHDA and SQIVND (reference sequence). The DNA for the CDR3 is TGTGCCAGTAGTATAGGGCAGGCCTATGGCTACACCTTC. This gives the protein CASSIGQAYGYTF.

The chain uses TRBV23-1 and TRBJ1-3; tentative D call: TRBD1 (6 bases). Being an ORF, TRBV23-1 has a function that is uncertain. Trimming removed 0 bases at V and 2 bases at J, with 17 bases between. The CDR3 loop spans 18 amino acids. The CDR3 loop is CASSQSGDHRVAGNTIYF. For the CDR3, the DNA is TGCGCCAGCAGTCAATCGGGCGACCACAGGGTGGCTGGAAACACCATATATTTT.

V usage is TRBV6-5 and J usage is TRBJ1-6, with 7 nucleotides matching TRBD1. V shed 5 bases and J 9 bases; nucleotides not matched to a gene: 7. CDR3 length equals 14 residues. CDR1 MNHEY and CDR2 SVGAGI come from the germline V gene. In nucleotides, the CDR3 is TGTGCCAGCAGTCGACAGGGTGGGGTTTCACCCCTCCACTTT. It codes for CASSRQGGVSPLHF.

The chain employs TRBV27 and TRBJ1-5; a weak D match, TRBD1 (6 bases). Germline assignment: CDR1 MNHEY and CDR2 SMNVEV (reference sequence). With 3 bases removed from V and 1 base from J, the gap between germline ends came to 10 bases. The CDR3 totals 15 residues. The CDR3 loop reads CASSLTGGSNQPQHF. CDR3 DNA: TGTGCCAGCAGTTTGACAGGTGGGAGCAATCAGCCCCAGCATTTT.

This clone was seen a few times. The chain recombines TRBV19 with TRBJ1-1; maybe TRBD1 (6 bases). The length of the CDR3 is 18 residues. Per the germline V gene, CDR1 is LNHDA and CDR2 is SQIVND (reference sequence). V lost 3 bases, J lost 3 bases, and 23 bases lay in between. CDR3 protein: CASSISPPGVLTDTEAFF. The CDR3 region has the DNA TGTGCCAGTAGTATCAGTCCCCCAGGGGTATTAACTGACACTGAAGCTTTCTTT.

The V call is TRBV3-1 (or the pseudogene TRBV3-2), the J call TRBJ1-4; 7 bases map to TRBD1. Germline CDR1 is LGHDT and CDR2 is YNNKEL (reference sequence). This CDR3 is 15 amino acids long. V shed 5 bases and J 3 bases; nucleotides not matched to a gene: 6. The CDR3 sequence: CASSTSGGPNEKLFF. CDR3 bases: TGTGCCAGCAGCACATCAGGGGGTCCTAATGAAAAACTGTTTTTT.

This clone was seen a handful of times. The chain couples TRBV12-3 or TRBV12-4 to TRBJ1-5; D gene unclear. The V gene lost 2 bases and the J gene lost 5 bases, with 7 bases spanning the gap. The CDR3 is made up of 13 amino acids. The CDR3 DNA reads as TGTGCCAGCAGTTTATCCCTAGATCAGCCCCAGCATTTT. Protein: CASSLSLDQPQHF.

The chain carries TRBV5-4 and TRBJ1-1, with TRBD1 matching 8 bases. CDR1 is SGHNT, CDR2 YYREEE, per germline (reference sequence). Trimming at V came to 3 bases and at J to 4 bases, leaving 5 bases not matched to a gene. The CDR3 sequence is 14 residues long. CDR3 sequence reads: CASSSQGAVTEAFF. For the CDR3, the DNA is TGTGCCAGCAGCTCTCAGGGGGCTGTCACTGAAGCTTTCTTT.

This clone was counted a single time. This chain uses TRBV9 with TRBJ1-3; 9 bases align to TRBD1. Germline values: CDR1 SGDLS, CDR2 YYNGEE. This CDR3 spans 19 amino acids. The trim removed 3 bases at V and 3 bases at J, leaving 16 bases unmatched. The CDR3 DNA follows: TGTGCCAGCAGCGGACCGGGACAGGGTGTTTTCGGGGGTGGAAACACCATATATTTT. Its translation: CASSGPGQGVFGGGNTIYF.